This record looks at one T cell receptor beta chain sequence and its context. Its antigen is unknown. The sample belongs to a study of post-analysis software for immune sequencing data. Study overall: Courses of disease covered relapsing-remitting, secondary progressive and progressive-relapsing multiple sclerosis.

Prepared libraries of TCR beta cDNA carried unique molecular identifiers. Input amounts of roughly 0.85 to 10 million T cells were used. These gave roughly 0.5 million cDNA molecules, so each molecule approximated one T cell. TCRdb re-called the PCR reads with MiXCR, one entry per CDR3 protein. Among some 700,000 distinct CDR3 sequences listed, 55% to 70% were seen once. Study observations and caveats: Normalized Chao1 diversity was significantly lower in multiple sclerosis patients than in controls. Under the F measure, samples that were prepared in one batch clustered strongly together. Elevated frequency relative to controls characterized 4 or 5 TRBV segments in patients, TRBV5-6, TRBV5-1 and TRBV20-1 among them.

Per germline, CDR1 LNHNV and CDR2 YYDKDF (reference sequence). The CDR3 runs 18 residues. V lost 5 bases, J lost 3 bases, and 10 bases stayed unmatched. The TCR was taken from a girl aged 2 to 9 with multiple sclerosis. The material sequenced was blood. This chain links TRBV15 with TRBJ2-6; 10 bases agree with TRBD1. CDR3 protein: CATSGALGTGVGANVLTF. In nucleotides, the CDR3 is TGTGCCACCAGCGGCGCTTTGGGGACAGGGGTTGGGGCCAACGTCCTGACTTTC.